Reported below is one T cell receptor beta chain. The target antigen is unknown. The same CDR3 can be traced to other DNA sequences in this sample. V dropped 0 bases and J dropped 6 bases, with 11 bases sitting between them. The CDR3 sequence is 14 residues long. Looked up from germline, CDR1 is LGHNA and CDR2 is YNFKEQ. This entry is derived from a study of tumor-infiltrating lymphocytes in localized non-small cell lung cancer. Study in general: Several tumor histologies, both smoking statuses, and some post-neoadjuvant chemotherapy samples were included.

General study points: Higher tumor T cell infiltration than in uninvolved lung was supported by TCRbeta sequencing. Recurrence-free survival showed no association with tumor T-cell fraction.

Measured with immunoSEQ multiplex PCR; TCRdb has only the in-frame clones, and not every one. The sample has 5,500 to 8,500 clones, about three quarters seen once. Sequenced material: lung tumor tissue. The chain recombines TRBV4-2 with TRBJ1-2; TRBD1 is a possible D gene (5 bases). The receptor was derived from a human donor with non-small cell lung cancer. The CDR3 loop reads CASSQDQGPDGYTF. Here the CDR3 DNA reads TGTGCCAGCAGCCAAGATCAGGGACCGGATGGCTACACCTTC.